The text below deals with one T cell receptor (beta chain). No antigen is known for it. The length of the CDR3 is 15 residues. Trimming left V 4 bases short and J 4 bases short, with 16 bases between. Germline CDR1 reads LGHDT; CDR2 reads YNNKEL (reference sequence). These data are taken from a study of T cell responses to AZD1222 COVID-19 vaccine. Repertoires were generated with immunoSEQ multiplex PCR, while TCRdb's copy carries only in-frame clones and drops some. The repertoire holds 120,000 or so clones, with roughly nine tenths as singletons. Study-wide results and caveats: Just 5 to 7 AZD1222 recipients were seropositive at baseline.

This rearrangement joins TRBV3-1 (or the pseudogene TRBV3-2) to TRBJ2-5, with D perhaps matching TRBD2 (5 bases). The TCR comes from an adult in good health. Material: peripheral blood, obtained on day 0 of AZD1222 vaccination. The CDR3 region is CASSPLDGGGETQYF. In nucleotides, the CDR3 is TGTGCCAGCAGCCCCCTGGACGGCGGAGGAGAGACCCAGTACTTC.